Below are 17 T cell receptor beta chains sequenced from a single sample in a study of STAT5B mutations in CD4+ large granular lymphocyte leukemia. TCRdb's table, derived via immunoSEQ multiplex PCR, lists solely in-frame clones and lacks some. The sample lists 40,000 or so clones, approximately 72% occurring once. The sample was CD4+ T cells from blood buffy coats. The receptors come from a human donor in good health.

The V gene is TRBV6-5, the J gene TRBJ1-2; unclear D gene. CDR1 MNHEY and CDR2 SVGAGI come from the germline V gene. This CDR3 comprises 11 residues. The V end was cut by 6 bases, the J end by 7 bases, with 9 bases between. CDR3 coding DNA: TGTGCCAGCAGCGAACACATTGGCTACACCTTC. Amino acids: CASSEHIGYTF.

The chain links TRBV11-1 to TRBJ2-3; D remains unclear. This CDR3 is 11 amino acids long. The V end lost 5 bases, the J end lost 7 bases, and 7 bases lay between the germline ends. The germline V gene has CDR1 SGHAT and CDR2 FQDESV (reference sequence). The CDR3 DNA is TGTGCCAGCAGCAAAGACTATACGCAGTATTTT. Translation gives CASSKDYTQYF.

V and J are TRBV2 and TRBJ2-3; no clear D. The CDR3 covers 14 residues. V was pared by 7 bases and J by 9 bases, with 20 bases between. CDR1 is SNHLY, CDR2 FYNNEI, per germline. This CDR3 is CASKQGPTAWTQYF. Written as DNA, the CDR3 is TGTGCCAGCAAGCAAGGACCCACTGCATGGACGCAGTATTTT.

The chain has TRBV10-3 and TRBJ2-7; no clear D. The CDR3 length is 14 residues. The germline gives CDR1 ENHRY, CDR2 SYGVKD. V dropped 3 bases and J dropped 0 bases, with 9 bases sitting between them. CDR3 DNA sequence: TGTGCCATCAGTGACTCCGGTTCCTCCTACGAGCAGTACTTC. Translated, it gives CAISDSGSSYEQYF.

V gene TRBV4-1 combines with J gene TRBJ2-3; 9 bases line up with TRBD2. The trim removed 3 bases at V and 1 base at J, leaving 5 bases unmatched. This CDR3 spans 16 amino acids. CDR1 is MGHRA and CDR2 is YSYEKL in the germline V gene. The CDR3 DNA reads TGCGCCAGCAGCCACCTTAGCGGGAGTGGCACAGATACGCAGTATTTT. Translation gives CASSHLSGSGTDTQYF.

The chain has TRBV30 and TRBJ1-2; D not resolved. The ends were cut back, 6 bases at V and 7 bases at J, with 21 bases in the middle. CDR1 is GTSNPN, CDR2 SVGIG, per germline (reference sequence). CDR3 size: 14 residues. The CDR3, as DNA: TGTGCCTGCAACATCACTGGGGTTATCGGTGGCTACACCTTC. Encoded protein: CACNITGVIGGYTF.

V usage is TRBV7-9 and J usage is TRBJ1-5, with D maybe TRBD1 (6 bases). Germline-derived CDR1 and CDR2 are SEHNR and FQNEAQ (reference sequence). The CDR3 is made up of 17 amino acids. V gave up 5 bases and J gave up 1 base, with 18 bases separating them. The CDR3 nucleotides are TGTGCCAGCAGCAACAGGGACCTCTTAATGAGCAATCAGCCCCAGCATTTT. It is translated as CASSNRDLLMSNQPQHF.

The chain has TRBV6-1 and TRBJ1-6; D is uncertain. Trimming cost V 6 bases and J 11 bases, with 17 bases left between them. The CDR3 length is 14 residues. The germline CDR1 and CDR2 sequences are MNHNS and SASEGT. The CDR3 loop reads CASRILEGGPPLHF. DNA of the CDR3: TGTGCCAGCAGGATACTTGAGGGAGGTCCACCCCTCCACTTT.

This chain uses TRBV4-1 with TRBJ2-1, with TRBD1 matching 11 bases. The CDR3 is 16 amino acids. V was clipped by 2 bases and J by 3 bases; unmatched bases: 3. CDR1 and CDR2 from the germline V gene are MGHRA and YSYEKL. The CDR3 bases are TGCGCCAGCAGCCAAAGGGGGACAGGGGGCTACAATGAGCAGTTCTTC. This codes for CASSQRGTGGYNEQFF.

J is TRBJ1-1 and V is TRBV7-9; D might be TRBD1 (5 bases). CDR3 length: 15 amino acids. The germline V gene encodes CDR1 SEHNR and CDR2 FQNEAQ (reference sequence). Between the trimmed V and J ends, which lost 3 bases and 0 bases, there was a span of 11 bases. The CDR3 coding sequence is TGTGCCAGCAGCTTTCAGGGCAGCATGAACACTGAAGCTTTCTTT. Its protein is CASSFQGSMNTEAFF.

The genes are TRBV6-5 and TRBJ1-5; D is perhaps TRBD1 (5 bases). V lost 5 bases and J 4 bases, leaving 15 bases between the germline ends. The CDR3 has 15 residues. Germline CDR1 MNHEY, CDR2 SVGAGI. The CDR3 reads CASSKLPGQNQPQHF. The CDR3 DNA follows: TGTGCCAGCAGTAAACTCCCAGGGCAAAATCAGCCCCAGCATTTT.

The CDR3 nucleotides are TGCGCCAGCACGGAGAACGACTATGGCTACACCTTC. This sequence encodes CASTENDYGYTF. The chain employs TRBV5-1 and TRBJ1-2; D ambiguous. The germline CDR1 and CDR2 sequences are SGHRS and YFSETQ. There are 12 residues in the CDR3. V lost 6 bases and J 3 bases, leaving 9 bases between the germline ends.

The genes are TRBV5-1 and TRBJ1-3; unclear D gene. The CDR3 contains 17 residues. CDR1 and CDR2 (germline): SGHRS, YFSETQ. V lost 4 bases to trimming and J lost 0 bases, with 17 bases between them. DNA for the CDR3: TGCGCCAGCAGCACCGGACGGATTGTTAGCTCTGGAAACACCATATATTTT. Its protein product is CASSTGRIVSSGNTIYF.

This clone has more than one count but fewer than ten. The V call is TRBV4-1, the J call TRBJ1-2; D may be TRBD1 (6 bases). Germline CDR1 and CDR2: MGHRA and YSYEKL. V gave up 4 bases and J gave up 7 bases, with 19 bases separating them. This CDR3 is 15 amino acids long. The CDR3 here is CASSPGLQGAGGYTF. The CDR3, as DNA: TGCGCCAGCAGCCCGGGACTACAGGGCGCGGGTGGCTACACCTTC.

The chain is built from TRBV11-3 and TRBJ2-1; TRBD1 agrees at 9 bases. Per the germline V gene, CDR1 is SGHNT and CDR2 is YENEEA. CDR3 length: 16 amino acids. The ends lost 5 bases at V and 0 bases at J; junction bases unmatched: 5. CDR3 DNA: TGTGCCAGCAGCCCGGGGACAGGGAGCTCCTACAATGAGCAGTTCTTC. Amino acids: CASSPGTGSSYNEQFF.

The chain is built from TRBV7-9 and TRBJ2-3; 10 nucleotides agree with TRBD2. In germline, CDR1 is SEHNR, CDR2 FQNEAQ (reference sequence). This CDR3 comprises 16 residues. Germline trimming cut 1 base from V and 5 bases from J; bases unmatched to any gene: 6. The CDR3 region has the DNA TGTGCCAGCAGCTTAGTTCCTAGCGGGGGCATAGATACGCAGTATTTT. It encodes CASSLVPSGGIDTQYF.

The chain recombines TRBV5-1 with TRBJ2-7; 9 bases fit TRBD1. The CDR3 has 13 residues. In germline, CDR1 is SGHRS, CDR2 YFSETQ. V gave up 3 bases and J gave up 4 bases; unmatched junction bases: 2. CDR3 residues: CASSWTGEYEQYF. DNA for the CDR3: TGCGCCAGCAGCTGGACAGGGGAGTACGAGCAGTACTTC.